This entry lists 14 T cell receptor beta chains sequenced from one sample in a study of blood T cell repertoires in COVID-19. Sequencing was performed with immunoSEQ multiplex PCR; in TCRdb, only in-frame clones are kept and a portion is missing. The sample lists approximately 97,000 clones; about nine tenths were seen once. Input material: peripheral blood. The origin of the receptors is a man between 18 and 35 years old with acute or convalescent COVID-19.

The V call is TRBV6-6, the J call TRBJ1-1, with D perhaps matching TRBD1 (5 bases). The V end was cut by 5 bases, the J end by 4 bases, with 14 bases between. There are 14 residues in the CDR3. Germline lookup yields CDR1 MNHNY and CDR2 SVGAGI (reference sequence). In nucleotides, the CDR3 is TGTGCCAGCAGTCCACGGGAGGGGAGCACTGAAGCTTTCTTT. This sequence encodes CASSPREGSTEAFF.

The rearrangement joins TRBV5-6 to TRBJ2-5, with D possibly being TRBD1 (6 bases). The germline gives CDR1 SGHDT, CDR2 YYEEEE. The germline V and J ends were trimmed by 6 bases and 1 base, with 16 bases remaining between them. This CDR3 has 15 residues. This CDR3 reads CASTWGADSQETQYF. The CDR3, as DNA: TGTGCCAGCACTTGGGGAGCGGACAGCCAAGAGACCCAGTACTTC.

The chain combines TRBV7-9 with TRBJ1-5; D is perhaps TRBD1 (6 bases). This CDR3 spans 14 amino acids. V dropped 1 base and J dropped 11 bases, with 15 bases sitting between them. Germline values: CDR1 SEHNR, CDR2 FQNEAQ (reference sequence). For the CDR3, the DNA is TGTGCCAGCAGCTTAGAGGACAGACCTTTGACCCAGCATTTT. Its protein product is CASSLEDRPLTQHF.

V gene TRBV15 combines with J gene TRBJ2-5; 7 nucleotides align to TRBD2. V shed 10 bases, J shed 1 base, and the junction held 9 bases outside the gene matches. Germline loops: CDR1 LNHNV, CDR2 YYDKDF (reference sequence). The CDR3 runs to 14 residues. The CDR3 loop is CASSLGGTQETQYF. The CDR3 bases are TGTGCCAGCAGTTTGGGAGGGACCCAAGAGACCCAGTACTTC.

V is TRBV5-4 and J is TRBJ1-1, with TRBD1 matching 7 bases. This CDR3 has 17 amino acids. V trimming: 3 bases; J trimming: 7 bases; junction bases outside the gene matches: 18. Germline assignment: CDR1 SGHNT and CDR2 YYREEE (reference sequence). CDR3: CASSSGYRGVSLSEAFF. CDR3 bases: TGTGCCAGCAGCTCCGGGTACAGGGGAGTAAGCTTGAGTGAAGCTTTCTTT.

This clone was seen only once. The chain employs TRBV19 and TRBJ2-2; D may be TRBD1 (6 bases). V was shortened by 10 bases and J by 1 base, with 13 bases between the two germline ends. Germline V gives CDR1 LNHDA, CDR2 SQIVND (reference sequence). The CDR3 contains 14 residues. This CDR3 reads CAIAQGLNTGELFF. The CDR3 DNA is TGTGCCATCGCCCAGGGGCTGAACACCGGGGAGCTGTTTTTT.

This clone was counted a single time. Additional DNA sequences in this sample encode the identical CDR3. V and J are TRBV7-9 and TRBJ1-5, with D possibly matching TRBD1 (5 bases). From germline, CDR1 is SEHNR and CDR2 FQNEAQ (reference sequence). The CDR3 contains 14 residues. V dropped 0 bases and J dropped 7 bases, with 10 bases sitting between them. CDR3 bases: TGTGCCAGCAGCTTAGCTGGGGCCAACCAGCCCCAGCATTTT. It translates to CASSLAGANQPQHF.

This chain links TRBV27 with TRBJ1-5; TRBD1 is a possible D gene (5 bases). The V and J ends lost 3 bases and 4 bases respectively, with 13 bases between them. This CDR3 has 15 residues. Germline V gene lookup returns CDR1 MNHEY and CDR2 SMNVEV (reference sequence). The chain's CDR3 is CASSLGGAMNQPQHF. The CDR3 DNA reads TGTGCCAGCAGTTTGGGAGGGGCCATGAATCAGCCCCAGCATTTT.

V gene TRBV30 combines with J gene TRBJ2-5, with a tentative D call TRBD2 (5 bases). Germline assignment: CDR1 GTSNPN and CDR2 SVGIG (reference sequence). The CDR3 runs 11 residues. The ends were cut back, 4 bases at V and 5 bases at J, with 8 bases in the middle. DNA of the CDR3: TGTGCCTGGAAGGGCGGGGAGACCCAGTACTTC. This sequence encodes CAWKGGETQYF. The full variable domain, in which reference TRBV30 and TRBJ2-5 provide the parts outside the CDR3, is SQTIHQWPATLVQPVGSPLSLECTVEGTSNPNLYWYRQAAGRGLQLLFYSVGIGQISSEVPQNLSASRPQDRQFILSSKKLLLSDSGFYLCAWKGGETQYFGPGTRLLVL.

The chain couples TRBV6-6 to TRBJ1-5; TRBD1 is a possible D gene (5 bases). The CDR3 is made up of 16 amino acids. In germline, CDR1 is MNHNY, CDR2 SVGAGI (reference sequence). V dropped 5 bases and J dropped 6 bases, with 20 bases sitting between them. Here the CDR3 DNA reads TGTGCCAGCAGTAACGGCCTCGGAGGGGCGATTCAGCCCCAGCATTTT. This translates into CASSNGLGGAIQPQHF.

J is TRBJ1-2 and V is TRBV10-3, with TRBD1 identical over 8 bases. The CDR3 sequence is 17 residues long. Per the germline V gene, CDR1 is ENHRY and CDR2 is SYGVKD. J was trimmed by 0 bases and V by 7 bases; bases with no gene match: 13. The CDR3 sequence: CAINTFGQGETNYGYTF. The CDR3 DNA reads TGTGCCATCAACACGTTTGGACAGGGTGAGACTAACTATGGCTACACCTTC.

Only a few counts were recorded for this clone. The chain has TRBV14 and TRBJ2-3; tentative D call: TRBD2 (6 bases). CDR3 length: 14 amino acids. Germline CDR1 SGHDN, CDR2 FVKESK. Trimming stripped 1 base from V and 4 bases from J, with 9 bases between. CDR3: CASSQGGRPDTQYF. DNA of the CDR3: TGTGCCAGCAGCCAAGGGGGGAGGCCAGATACGCAGTATTTT. The full variable domain, rest sourced from reference TRBV14 and TRBJ2-3, is EAGVTQFPSHSVIEKGQTVTLRCDPISGHDNLYWYRRVMGKEIKFLLHFVKESKQDESGMPNNRFLAERTGGTYSTLKVQPAELEDSGVYFCASSQGGRPDTQYFGPGTRLTVL.

The chain links TRBV5-6 to TRBJ1-3; the match to TRBD1 covers 10 bases. CDR3 length: 15 amino acids. V shed 4 bases and J 2 bases; nucleotides not matched to a gene: 3. Germline CDR1 reads SGHDT; CDR2 reads YYEEEE. CDR3 sequence (DNA): TGTGCCAGCAGCACCGGGACAGGGGCTGGAAACACCATATATTTT. Its protein product is CASSTGTGAGNTIYF.

The CDR3 nucleotides are TGTGCCAGCACTCGAGGGGGGACAGGTGGGGTATATGGCTACACCTTC. It specifies CASTRGGTGGVYGYTF. J is TRBJ1-2 and V is TRBV9; 8 bases match TRBD1. CDR3 size: 16 residues. The trim removed 6 bases at V and 5 bases at J, leaving 15 bases unmatched. CDR1 and CDR2 from the germline V gene are SGDLS and YYNGEE. Full variable domain (missing parts from reference TRBV9 and TRBJ1-2): DSGVTQTPKHLITATGQRVTLRCSPRSGDLSVYWYQQSLDQGLQFLIQYYNGEERAKGNILERFSAQQFPDLHSELNLSSLELGDSALYFCASTRGGTGGVYGYTFGSGTRLTVV.